This note documents a single T cell receptor beta chain sequence. There are 16 residues in the CDR3. Trimming took off 3 bases at V and 3 bases at J, with 15 bases between the two ends. Germline V CDR1 and CDR2: SNHLY, FYNNEI. The sample comes from a study of T cell changes during pregnancy in multiple sclerosis. Produced via immunoSEQ multiplex PCR; TCRdb's table is partial and in-frame only. The repertoire holds about 60,000 clones, with about 89% as singletons. This chain uses TRBV2 with TRBJ1-5, with D possibly being TRBD1 (5 bases). This TCR derives from a female donor with multiple sclerosis, enrolled in a pregnancy study. The sequencing used CD4+ T cells from peripheral blood mononuclear cells, collected in the first trimester of pregnancy. CDR3 nucleotides: TGTGCCAGCAGTGATAGGGCAGGGCGGAACAATCAGCCCCAGCATTTT. Translation gives CASSDRAGRNNQPQHF.